Below, 14 T cell receptor beta chains from the same sample are listed, as sequenced in a study of cytomegalovirus exposure and HLA in healthy donors. Repertoires were generated with immunoSEQ multiplex PCR, while TCRdb's copy carries only in-frame clones and drops some. The table has 200,000 or so clones, 90% to 95% seen once. The sample taken for sequencing was PBMCs. These receptors originate from a woman aged 18-35 years in good health and CMV-seronegative.

The gene calls are TRBV5-5 and TRBJ2-7, with D maybe TRBD2 (5 bases). The germline gives CDR1 SGHKS, CDR2 YYEKEE (reference sequence). This CDR3 is built from 15 residues. Trimming shortened V by 0 bases and J by 7 bases, and 17 bases separated the two germline ends. The CDR3 is CASSLDGTPTGEQYF. CDR3 nucleotide sequence: TGTGCCAGCAGCTTGGATGGAACACCGACGGGGGAGCAGTACTTC.

This chain connects TRBV10-3 to TRBJ2-1; D unclear. V was shortened by 3 bases and J by 13 bases, with 10 bases between the two germline ends. Germline lookup yields CDR1 ENHRY and CDR2 SYGVKD. The CDR3 is made up of 11 amino acids. CDR3 sequence reads: CAISDLVTQFF. The CDR3 coding sequence is TGTGCCATCAGTGATCTAGTAACACAGTTCTTC.

The rearrangement uses TRBV27 and TRBJ2-7; a possible D gene is TRBD1 (6 bases). Germline V gene sequence: CDR1 MNHEY, CDR2 SMNVEV (reference sequence). The CDR3 totals 13 residues. Trimming removed 4 bases at V and 2 bases at J, with 9 bases between. The CDR3 spells CASSSNRAYEQYF. Here the CDR3 DNA reads TGTGCCAGCAGTTCTAACAGGGCCTACGAGCAGTACTTC.

In this sample, this clone turned up once. The V and J genes are TRBV27 and TRBJ2-1, with D perhaps TRBD1 (5 bases). In germline, CDR1 is MNHEY, CDR2 SMNVEV (reference sequence). The CDR3 sequence is 12 residues long. The germline V and J ends were trimmed by 3 bases and 7 bases, with 7 bases remaining between them. CDR3 protein: CASSFKGNEQFF. The CDR3 coding sequence is TGTGCCAGCAGTTTTAAGGGGAATGAGCAGTTCTTC.

The rearrangement links TRBV27 to TRBJ2-7; D may be TRBD2 (6 bases). V was cut by 4 bases and J by 2 bases, with 15 bases left in between. Germline V gives CDR1 MNHEY, CDR2 SMNVEV (reference sequence). CDR3 length: 15 amino acids. DNA for the CDR3: TGTGCCAGCAGTTCAGGCAGCGGGCTGCCCTACGAGCAGTACTTC. As protein: CASSSGSGLPYEQYF.

The chain couples TRBV30 to TRBJ2-5; 9 bases are shared with TRBD2. There are 12 residues in the CDR3. V dropped 4 bases and J dropped 5; count of bases not matched to a gene: 2. CDR1 and CDR2 from the germline V gene are GTSNPN and SVGIG (reference sequence). CDR3 protein: CAWKAGGETQYF. CDR3 nucleotides: TGTGCCTGGAAGGCGGGGGGGGAGACCCAGTACTTC.

The chain links TRBV7-9 to TRBJ2-7, with 8 bases aligning to TRBD1. Germline CDR1 reads SEHNR; CDR2 reads FQNEAQ (reference sequence). This CDR3 has 15 residues. The junction had 11 bases not matched to a gene; V was cut back by 8 bases and J by 2 bases. The CDR3 here is CASSQAGTGTYEQYF. The CDR3 DNA reads as TGTGCCAGCTCCCAGGCCGGGACAGGAACCTACGAGCAGTACTTC.

This sequence joins TRBV18 and TRBJ2-5; TRBD2 aligns across 7 bases. The CDR3 runs to 12 residues. In germline, CDR1 is KGHSH, CDR2 LQKENI. V shed 6 bases, J shed 9 bases, and the junction held 7 bases outside the gene matches. Here the CDR3 reads CASSPAGVAQYF. CDR3 nucleotides: TGTGCCAGCTCCCCGGCGGGGGTGGCCCAGTACTTC.

The gene calls are TRBV7-9 and TRBJ2-1, with 8 nucleotides matching TRBD2. Trimming at V came to 2 bases and at J to 0 bases, leaving 9 bases not matched to a gene. The length of the CDR3 is 18 residues. From germline, CDR1 is SEHNR and CDR2 FQNEAQ (reference sequence). For the CDR3, the DNA is TGTGCCAGCAGCTTAAGGGCGGGAGGTCAGAGCTCCTACAATGAGCAGTTCTTC. This gives the protein CASSLRAGGQSSYNEQFF.

The gene calls are TRBV7-8 and TRBJ2-1, with 7 bases lining up with TRBD1. This CDR3 is 16 amino acids long. V gave up 5 bases and J gave up 7 bases; unmatched junction bases: 14. The germline gives CDR1 SGHVS, CDR2 FQNEAQ. CDR3 loop: CASSPARDSSRNEQFF. DNA of the CDR3: TGTGCCAGCAGCCCTGCCCGGGACAGCTCACGGAATGAGCAGTTCTTC. The full variable domain, in which reference TRBV7-8 and TRBJ2-1 provide the parts outside the CDR3, is GAGVSQSPRYKVAKRGQDVALRCDPISGHVSLFWYQQALGQGPEFLTYFQNEAQLDKSGLPSDRFFAERPEGSVSTLKIQRTQQEDSAVYLCASSPARDSSRNEQFFGPGTRLTVL.

The chain employs TRBV6-5 and TRBJ1-4; 8 positions agree with TRBD1. CDR1 is MNHEY and CDR2 is SVGAGI in the germline V gene. The ends lost 6 bases at V and 10 bases at J; junction bases unmatched: 10. The CDR3 has 14 amino acids. CDR3: CASRSGTGRRKLFF. CDR3 DNA: TGTGCCAGCAGATCCGGGACAGGACGGCGAAAACTGTTTTTT.

V gene TRBV4-1 combines with J gene TRBJ2-1, with 9 bases lining up with TRBD2. Trimming took 2 bases from V and 6 from J; bases not matched to a gene: 5. The CDR3 has 15 amino acids. Germline CDR1 reads MGHRA; CDR2 reads YSYEKL. CDR3 protein: CASSQSGTSLNEQFF. DNA of the CDR3: TGCGCCAGCAGCCAATCGGGGACTAGCCTCAATGAGCAGTTCTTC.

The chain has TRBV15 and TRBJ2-2, with D hard to call. Trimming took 0 bases from V and 3 from J, leaving 8 bases between them. Germline CDR1 is LNHNV and CDR2 is YYDKDF (reference sequence). CDR3 length: 15 residues. The CDR3 nucleotides are TGTGCCACCAGCAGAGATACAGATTACACCGGGGAGCTGTTTTTT. This encodes CATSRDTDYTGELFF.

The sample holds one count of this clone. The chain joins TRBV10-3 to TRBJ1-1, with 10 bases aligning to TRBD1. Germline V gene lookup returns CDR1 ENHRY and CDR2 SYGVKD. The V gene end was trimmed by 4 bases and the J gene end by 1 base; junction bases not matched to a gene: 0. This CDR3 spans 14 amino acids. CDR3 in DNA: TGTGCCATCAGTGGGACAGGGGGGAACACTGAAGCTTTCTTT. It translates to CAISGTGGNTEAFF.